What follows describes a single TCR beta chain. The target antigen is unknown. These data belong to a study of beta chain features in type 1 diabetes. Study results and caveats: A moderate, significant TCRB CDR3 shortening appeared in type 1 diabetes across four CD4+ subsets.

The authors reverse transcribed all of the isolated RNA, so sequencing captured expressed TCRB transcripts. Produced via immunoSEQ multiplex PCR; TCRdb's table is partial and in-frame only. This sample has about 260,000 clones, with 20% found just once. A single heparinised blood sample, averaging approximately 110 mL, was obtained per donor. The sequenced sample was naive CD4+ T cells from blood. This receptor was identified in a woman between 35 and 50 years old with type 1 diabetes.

CDR3 residues: CASSLGGPDTQYF. In DNA, the CDR3 is TGTGCCAGCAGCCTAGGGGGGCCCGATACGCAGTATTTT. The chain joins TRBV7-2 to TRBJ2-3; D is perhaps TRBD1 or TRBD2 (6 bases each). This CDR3 has 13 amino acids. The V end lost 5 bases, the J end lost 6 bases, and 12 bases lay between the germline ends. Per the germline V gene, CDR1 is SGHTA and CDR2 is FQGNSA. Full variable domain (remainder filled in from reference TRBV7-2 and TRBJ2-3): GAGVSQSPSNKVTEKGKDVELRCDPISGHTALYWYRQSLGQGLEFLIYFQGNSAPDKSGLPSDRFSAERTGGSVSTLTIQRTQQEDSAVYLCASSLGGPDTQYFGPGTRLTVL.